This entry describes one T cell receptor beta chain. No antigen is known for it. Base qualities were left out, and no much larger clone turns up one base away. Libraries were constructed by the immunoSEQ multiplex PCR assay. For the multiplex PCR, a mixture combining 60 forward primers for TCR Vbeta segments and 13 reverse primers for TCR Jbeta segments was used. Amplification of the CDR3 region of rearranged TCR beta genes was performed with a multiplex PCR assay on genomic DNA. Amplified TCR beta libraries were sequenced as 87-base-pair reads on the Illumina HiSeq System. As for the original processing: A later analysis counted tens of millions of unique TCR beta chains across the 670 or so repertoires, and around 9.9 million of these chains were shared by at least two donors. Raw reads were error-corrected and collapsed into unique sequences by a nearest-neighbor algorithm in which closely related sequences were merged to remove PCR and sequencing errors. Alignment of CDR3 sequences to IMGT reference sequences was used to assign V, D and J gene segments. Each retained sequence needed at least a six-nucleotide match to both a V gene segment and a J gene segment. A rearrangement was called productive if the CDR3 had no stop codons and remained in frame with V and J, and every other rearrangement was called non-productive. CDR3 was defined according to IMGT convention as the region running from the second conserved V-encoded cysteine to the conserved J-encoded phenylalanine. In an earlier analysis of roughly 580 of the donors, sequences lacking an unambiguous match to a single V gene segment were excluded. An earlier analysis of a few hundred of the donors called V segments functional above 56.7% productive rearrangements and segregating when the between-donor standard deviation exceeded 5%. A statistical classification framework was built for diagnosing cytomegalovirus status from the catalog of TCR beta chain sequences. V and J gene assignment, in a later analysis, came from comparing TCR nucleotide sequences with IMGT/GENE-DB human TR gene sequences. The TCRdist pipeline was used in a later analysis to assign CDR3 sequences and most-parsimonious VDJ recombination scenarios. A later analysis defined each TCR beta chain by its CDR3 amino acid sequence plus V-gene family, and excluded reads lacking a unique V-gene family. To address suspected cross-contamination and a sequencing artifact, a later analysis removed several hundred highly shared, low-generation-probability nucleotide sequences. For each public chain, a later analysis derived a clonal expansion index from normalized ranks of inferred template counts within each repertoire. In a later analysis, generation probabilities were computed using a VDJ recombination model fitted to out-of-frame rearrangements, and the results were checked against IGoR. In a later analysis, hypergeometric tests were used to score TCR-TCR, TCR-HLA and TCR-CMV co-occurrence, with a repertoire-size bias correction applied to TCR pairs. False discovery rates were estimated in a later analysis by permuting HLA or CMV assignments 20 times. A later analysis grouped co-occurring TCRs with DBSCAN, adding TCRdist sequence similarity when clustering within HLA-allele-positive subsets. For co-occurrence clustering, repertoires with fewer than 30,000 or more than 120,000 public chains were excluded, along with roughly 5 repertoires with anomalous nucleotide sharing. The table was pulled from immuneACCESS by TCRdb, which kept in-frame rearrangements only. Such tables lose some clones; where checked, under half of the loss comes from unresolved V genes, and the rest has no known cause. For V, J and clone size, that table is used; D and trimming come from the DNA. This sample is represented by tens of thousands of clones; around 62% of them were singletons. Jointly, the top ten make up about an eighth of the sample.

The CDR3 covers 13 residues, taking in both the cysteine and the phenylalanine. The CDR3 DNA has 39 bases and is translated from base 1. A distance of 12 bases separates the germline ends of V and J, which lose 5 bases and 8 bases respectively. CDR1 MNHEY and CDR2 SVGAGI are derived from the germline V gene. The cohort consisted of fewer than 700 healthy bone marrow donors. All cohort members were sampled while nominally healthy, although unrecorded immune exposures were likely present. Of the 670 or so cohort members, around 290 had a positive CMV serostatus and 350 to 450 had a negative one, while no CMV serostatus was recorded for the donor. A peripheral blood sample was collected from each donor, and TCR beta sequencing was performed on peripheral blood mononuclear cells. The Qiagen DNeasy Blood Extraction Kit was used to extract genomic DNA from the blood cell samples. The sample comes from a study of cytomegalovirus exposure and HLA in healthy donors (dated by TCRdb to the late 2010s). Describing the broader study: An earlier analysis of some 620 of the donors reported approximately 260 Gb of sequence data and around 110 million unique TCR beta sequences obtained from around 180 million T cells. About 280 gigabases of sequencing data and around 85 million unique TCR sequences made up an early release that covered approximately 700 HLA-typed donors. Of the roughly 400 genotyped donors, less than 90% were placed in the genetic ancestry cluster associated with self-reported Caucasian donors. The study was designed to test whether signatures of past pathogen exposure could be identified by cataloging public T cell receptors. The study used immunosequencing to profile the T cell repertoires of approximately 690 subjects and linked those repertoires to cytomegalovirus serostatus. Along with the roughly 670-subject first cohort, a separate validation cohort of around 110 different subjects was used. High-throughput TCR immunosequencing, statistical association of individual TCRs with disease status, and machine learning were combined to predict cytomegalovirus infection status. A later analysis re-examined previously published TCR beta repertoires from 500 to 700 donors and added high-resolution HLA genotyping to investigate patterns of TCR occurrence. Rather than drawing on any new phenotypic data, the later analysis identified candidate immune exposures from TCR beta sequences and the way those sequences occurred across donors. An earlier analysis of some 500 of the donors applied high-throughput TCR beta sequencing to assess whether each TCR beta V gene segment acted as functional or pseudogenic. Donor age, sex, ethnicity and CMV serostatus were collected together with the repertoire data. In a later genetic analysis, genome-wide SNP genotypes for 398 of the 666 donors were used, and that subset was treated as a discovery cohort. Every repertoire in the discovery cohort had been generated on one and the same sequencing platform. HLA typing included class I and class II loci at four-digit resolution. The number of donors typed differed by locus, with roughly 629-640 for A, B, C, DRB1 and DQB1, around 500 for DQA1, about 610 for DPA1, and under 490 for DPB1. Because of strong linkage in the cohort, roughly five DR-DQ haplotypes were treated as single units for association and clustering. Among a few hundred genotyped donors of the cohort, an average of 235,054 unique TCR beta nucleotide sequences were sequenced per donor, roughly 20% of them non-productive.

Overall results and qualifications from the work: A few of the identified cytomegalovirus-associated TCR beta chains were confirmed in vitro to be specific for cytomegalovirus antigens. In a later genetic analysis, fewer N-insertions in productive TCRs were reported among donors in an Asian-associated ancestry cluster than the roughly 640-donor mean. Broadly in line with IMGT annotations, most TCR beta V segments showed up in productive rearrangements about 87% or about 30% of the time in an earlier analysis of about 500 of the donors. Because HLA typing was unavailable for some donors at each locus, only the typed subset was used in association tests. An association between a missense DCLRE1C variant and V-gene and J-gene trimming of TCR beta chains was found in a later genetic analysis and replicated in an independent cohort. The authors suggested that the approach could potentially be extended to other disease states and immunological phenotypes. The classifier was reported to diagnose cytomegalovirus status with high specificity and sensitivity in both the original and validation cohorts. A later analysis found that TCR association rates varied across HLA loci, with DRB1 alleles showing the most associated TCRs and HLA-C alleles the fewest. Because counts were too low, about 18 rarely observed V segments, including chromosome 9 orphons, were left out of the earlier analysis of approximately 580 of the donors. A total of 150 or so TCR beta chains were listed by the study as associated with cytomegalovirus. A cluster of highly shared sequence variants was judged likely to represent a technical artifact of the sequencing pipeline. Correlated functional status among segregating V segments might reflect linkage disequilibrium, but an unknown experimental factor could not be ruled out. Most TCR sequences were observed very rarely across donors, whereas some public TCRs were present in many individuals. The cohort was sequenced for TCR beta chains only, and without alpha or paired-chain data the features that could be detected were limited. A further reported finding was that TCR beta sequences accurately predicted the HLA-A and HLA-B alleles for most subjects in the first cohort. A later analysis associated 16,951 TCR beta sequences with specific HLA alleles at a false discovery rate of 0.05. When HLA alleles, especially DR and DQ, strongly co-occurred, TCR associations were difficult to assign to individual alleles. Compared with equally common non-associated chains, HLA-associated TCR beta chains in a later analysis were more clonally expanded and had lower generation probabilities. According to a later analysis, most CMV-associated TCR beta chains appeared to be HLA-restricted, and the HLA associations seemed to be driven largely by CMV exposure. The only immune exposure information available for the cohort was CMV serostatus. The presence/absence analyses assumed that sequencing depth was roughly uniform across donors, and that assumption may not be true. Some IMGT-functional V segments, including TRBV6-2 and TRBV6-3, could not be told apart with the 87-base-pair reads, so those segments were excluded. Several of the top co-occurrence clusters appeared to be linked to parvovirus B19, influenza, CMV and Epstein-Barr virus, according to a later analysis.

The rearrangement combines TRBV6-5 with TRBJ1-4; TRBD1 is a weak D gene call, 6 bases matching. The origin of this receptor is a human donor in good health. The specimen was PBMCs. In nucleotide form, the sequence is TGTGCCAGCAGTCGGACAGTAGCCGAAAAACTGTTTTTT. Its protein is CASSRTVAEKLFF.